A single sample gave rise to the 32 T cell receptor beta chains below, sequenced in a study of Ad26.COV2.S vaccination and SARS-CoV-2 variants. The sample's treatment: around 19 received Ad26.COV2.S at low or high dose, single or two shots; roughly five received placebo; per-sample allocation not given. Sampling happened 63 days after the first vaccine or placebo injection. Assay used: immunoSEQ multiplex PCR; TCRdb lists only in-frame clones, some missing. The sample lists about 680,000 clones; about 89% were seen once. This specimen consisted of peripheral blood, obtained in a trial of Ad26.COV2.S vaccine versus placebo. Receptors were obtained from a person between 18 and 65 years old who received the Ad26.COV2.S COVID-19 vaccine or a placebo.

This clone was detected once. The chain employs TRBV18 and TRBJ2-5; D perhaps matches TRBD2 (5 bases). Germline assignment: CDR1 KGHSH and CDR2 LQKENI. V lost 3 bases and J 5 bases, leaving 13 bases between the germline ends. The length of the CDR3 is 14 residues. The CDR3 DNA reads as TGTGCCAGCTCACCTTCTCGCGGCGGGGAGACCCAGTACTTC. Its protein product is CASSPSRGGETQYF.

The V call is TRBV7-2, the J call TRBJ1-3; no definite D call. The CDR3 is 15 residues long. CDR1 and CDR2 from the germline V gene are SGHTA and FQGNSA. Trimming cost V 1 base and J 0 bases, with 7 bases left between them. The CDR3 DNA reads as TGTGCCAGCAGCTTAGGATTCCTCTCTGGAAACACCATATATTTT. Its translation is CASSLGFLSGNTIYF.

V and J are TRBV4-1 and TRBJ1-6; 9 bases align to TRBD1. The CDR3 consists of 16 residues. Germline V lookup: CDR1 MGHRA, CDR2 YSYEKL. V lost 5 bases to trimming and J lost 10 bases; unmatched junction nucleotides: 12. The CDR3 bases are TGCGCCAGCAGCTCCGAGGGGACAGGGAGCCGCTCACCCCTCCACTTT. As protein: CASSSEGTGSRSPLHF.

The rearrangement joins TRBV6-5 to TRBJ2-7, with 9 bases matching TRBD1. The ends lost 5 bases at V and 5 bases at J; junction bases unmatched: 10. The CDR3 is made up of 15 amino acids. The germline gives CDR1 MNHEY, CDR2 SVGAGI. This chain's CDR3 is CASSRPGQGFHEQYF. DNA of the CDR3: TGTGCCAGCAGTAGGCCGGGACAGGGTTTCCACGAGCAGTACTTC.

V and J are TRBV6-6 and TRBJ1-6; 8 bases are a match to TRBD1. This CDR3 has 14 residues. With V trimmed by 6 bases and J by 10 bases, 8 bases remained unmatched. Per the germline V gene, CDR1 is MNHNY and CDR2 is SVGAGI (reference sequence). This CDR3 reads CASRDPGGESPLHF. The CDR3 nucleotides read TGTGCCAGCAGAGACCCAGGGGGCGAATCACCCCTCCACTTT.

The chain combines TRBV6-5 with TRBJ1-1; no definite D call. V shed 0 bases and J shed 1 base, with 9 bases lying between them. Germline CDR1 is MNHEY and CDR2 is SVGAGI. The CDR3 has 15 residues. The CDR3 coding sequence is TGTGCCAGCAGTTACTCGTTGGGTAGGAACACTGAAGCTTTCTTT. Protein product: CASSYSLGRNTEAFF.

This chain links TRBV7-2 with TRBJ2-3, with D possibly called TRBD1 or TRBD2 (6 bases each). CDR1 and CDR2 (germline): SGHTA, FQGNSA. The CDR3 has 16 amino acids. V lost 2 bases and J 0 bases, leaving 12 bases between the germline ends. CDR3 sequence (DNA): TGTGCCAGCAGCTTAAGGGGGGCCGCTAGCACAGATACGCAGTATTTT. Residues: CASSLRGAASTDTQYF.

The CDR3 loop is CASSLRGRGTGELFF. The CDR3 DNA sequence: TGTGCCAGCAGCTTACGGGGTCGGGGTACCGGGGAGCTGTTTTTT. V is TRBV7-2 and J is TRBJ2-2; D is perhaps TRBD2 (5 bases). Germline V CDR1 and CDR2: SGHTA, FQGNSA. The CDR3 covers 15 residues. The V and J ends lost 2 bases and 5 bases respectively, with 12 bases between them.

This chain links TRBV19 with TRBJ1-6, with D possibly being TRBD1 (5 bases). Looked up from germline, CDR1 is LNHDA and CDR2 is SQIVND (reference sequence). Trimming cost V 6 bases and J 7 bases, with 13 bases left between them. This CDR3 comprises 14 residues. In DNA form, the CDR3 reads TGTGCCAGTAGCCCGGGACGGAGGAATTCACCCCTCCACTTT. Its translation: CASSPGRRNSPLHF.

This chain joins TRBV12-3 or TRBV12-4 and TRBJ2-1, with unresolved D. This CDR3 region has 12 residues. The V end lost 7 bases, the J end lost 7 bases, and 11 bases lay between the germline ends. The CDR3 region has the DNA TGTGCCAGCACTCAAAACAGAAATGAGCAGTTCTTC. The encoded protein is CASTQNRNEQFF.

The chain couples TRBV2 to TRBJ1-5; TRBD1 matches 8 bases. With V trimmed by 5 bases and J by 9 bases, 9 bases remained unmatched. The CDR3 has 14 residues. From germline, CDR1 is SNHLY and CDR2 FYNNEI. The DNA of the CDR3 is TGTGCCAGCAGTACCGACAGGGGTAGGTGGCCCCAGCATTTT. It specifies CASSTDRGRWPQHF.

The chain uses TRBV10-3 and TRBJ2-3; maybe TRBD2 (5 bases). V gave up 5 bases and J gave up 4 bases, with 10 bases separating them. This CDR3 has 13 residues. Germline V gives CDR1 ENHRY, CDR2 SYGVKD. CDR3 loop: CAISFPRADTQYF. CDR3 nucleotides: TGTGCCATCAGTTTCCCGAGGGCAGATACGCAGTATTTT.

This clone was observed many times. The chain joins TRBV7-7 to TRBJ2-2, with 7 bases fitting TRBD1. V shed 1 base and J 1 base; nucleotides not matched to a gene: 3. The CDR3 has 16 residues. Germline CDR1 reads SSHAT; CDR2 reads FNYEAQ (reference sequence). The DNA for the CDR3 is TGTGCCAGCAGCTTAGAAGGGGGCTTGAACACCGGGGAGCTGTTTTTT. This sequence encodes CASSLEGGLNTGELFF.

The chain employs TRBV6-5 and TRBJ2-7, with D unresolved. V was trimmed by 6 bases and J by 0 bases, leaving 15 bases between them. Germline assignment: CDR1 MNHEY and CDR2 SVGAGI. The CDR3 sequence is 15 residues long. CDR3 protein: CASRKEFSSSYEQYF. In DNA form, the CDR3 reads TGTGCCAGCAGGAAGGAGTTTTCCAGCTCCTACGAGCAGTACTTC.

The CDR3 nucleotides are TGTGCCAGCAGCTTCACTAGCGACGGCAATGAGCAGTTCTTC. It specifies CASSFTSDGNEQFF. The J gene is TRBJ2-1, the V gene TRBV5-6; 7 positions match TRBD2. This CDR3 comprises 14 residues. Losses at the gene ends were 2 bases for V and 6 bases for J; bases not matched to a gene: 5. Germline V gene sequence: CDR1 SGHDT, CDR2 YYEEEE.

This chain joins TRBV5-5 and TRBJ1-1, with 9 positions matching TRBD1. The CDR3 contains 16 residues. V lost 4 bases and J lost 3; bases outside the gene matches: 10. Germline CDR1 and CDR2: SGHKS and YYEKEE (reference sequence). The CDR3 nucleotides read TGTGCCAGCAGCCCACCCGGGACAGGGCGATACACTGAAGCTTTCTTT. Protein sequence: CASSPPGTGRYTEAFF.

The rearrangement joins TRBV5-1 to TRBJ2-7; either TRBD1 or TRBD2 may fit D (5 bases each). Germline values: CDR1 SGHRS, CDR2 YFSETQ. The V end lost 1 base, the J end lost 2 bases, and 13 bases lay between the germline ends. The CDR3 runs to 15 residues. CDR3 DNA sequence: TGCGCCAGCAGCTTGAATCCAGGGAGCCCCTACGAGCAGTACTTC. Protein: CASSLNPGSPYEQYF.

CDR3 DNA sequence: TGTGCCAGCAGCTTCGAAAGGGCAGCCTACGAGCAGTACTTC. The encoded protein is CASSFERAAYEQYF. V usage is TRBV5-4 and J usage is TRBJ2-7, with no clear D. The CDR3 has 14 amino acids. CDR1 and CDR2 (germline): SGHNT, YYREEE (reference sequence). The ends were cut back, 2 bases at V and 2 bases at J, with 11 bases in the middle.

The table lists this clone with a few counts. The V gene is TRBV24-1, the J gene TRBJ2-2; no reliable D call. CDR3 length: 13 residues. Germline V gives CDR1 KGHDR, CDR2 SFDVKD. The V and J ends lost 6 bases and 0 bases respectively, with 4 bases between them. CDR3 in DNA: TGTGCCACCAGTCACGCGAACACCGGGGAGCTGTTTTTT. This sequence encodes CATSHANTGELFF.

Note on this clone: Other DNA sequences in this specimen translate into the identical CDR3. The chain employs TRBV18 and TRBJ2-5; D may be TRBD2 (6 bases). This CDR3 contains 13 residues. Trimming took off 0 bases at V and 4 bases at J, with 6 bases between the two ends. Per the germline V gene, CDR1 is KGHSH and CDR2 is LQKENI. The CDR3, as DNA: TGTGCCAGCTCACCACCCGGGAGAGAGACCCAGTACTTC. Translation gives CASSPPGRETQYF.

The V call is TRBV5-1, the J call TRBJ2-7; TRBD1 agrees at 9 bases. Germline trimming cut 1 base from V and 2 bases from J; bases unmatched to any gene: 1. The germline gives CDR1 SGHRS, CDR2 YFSETQ. The CDR3 length is 14 residues. The CDR3 sequence: CASSLTGGTYEQYF. DNA for the CDR3: TGCGCCAGCAGCTTGACAGGGGGCACCTACGAGCAGTACTTC.

For this clone: The same CDR3 is also encoded by other DNA sequences in this sample. This chain uses TRBV5-6 with TRBJ1-2; D not resolved. Trimming stripped 1 base from V and 4 bases from J, with 5 bases between. Germline values: CDR1 SGHDT, CDR2 YYEEEE. The CDR3 has 12 residues. Here the CDR3 reads CASSLPSYGYTF. The DNA of the CDR3 is TGTGCCAGCAGCTTGCCCTCCTATGGCTACACCTTC. Full variable domain (missing parts from reference TRBV5-6 and TRBJ1-2): DAGVTQSPTHLIKTRGQQVTLRCSPKSGHDTVSWYQQALGQGPQFIFQYYEEEERQRGNFPDRFSGHQFPNYSSELNVNALLLGDSALYLCASSLPSYGYTFGSGTRLTVV.

The rearrangement links TRBV7-3 to TRBJ2-3; possible D gene TRBD2, 6 bases. Germline values: CDR1 SGHTA, CDR2 FQGTGA. Trimming took 3 bases from V and 8 from J, leaving 12 bases between them. The CDR3 extends over 13 amino acids. The CDR3 region has the DNA TGTGCCAGCAGCTTTTCCGAGGAGGGTACGCAGTATTTT. This encodes CASSFSEEGTQYF.

V is TRBV6-1 and J is TRBJ2-7, with D perhaps matching TRBD1 or TRBD2 (5 bases each). Germline V gene sequence: CDR1 MNHNS, CDR2 SASEGT. V dropped 0 bases and J dropped 2 bases, with 11 bases sitting between them. This CDR3 is 15 amino acids long. The chain's CDR3 is CASSEAQGGPYEQYF. CDR3 DNA sequence: TGTGCCAGCAGTGAAGCGCAGGGCGGGCCCTACGAGCAGTACTTC.

The chain joins TRBV7-2 to TRBJ2-5, with 9 bases aligning to TRBD2. J was trimmed by 4 bases and V by 2 bases; bases with no gene match: 2. The germline CDR1 and CDR2 sequences are SGHTA and FQGNSA. The length of the CDR3 is 14 residues. This CDR3 is CASSLSAGGETQYF. The CDR3 bases are TGTGCCAGCAGCTTATCAGCGGGAGGAGAGACCCAGTACTTC.

This clone was recorded only once. The chain combines TRBV25-1 with TRBJ2-2, with D maybe TRBD1 (6 bases). CDR3 length: 15 residues. Trimming pared 5 bases from V and 1 base from J, leaving 11 bases between. The germline CDR1 and CDR2 sequences are MGHDK and SYGVNS. CDR3 sequence reads: CASSPWTENTGELFF. The CDR3 nucleotides read TGTGCCAGCAGTCCCTGGACAGAGAACACCGGGGAGCTGTTTTTT.

This chain joins TRBV5-4 and TRBJ2-7, with 8 bases that match TRBD1. V was pared by 0 bases and J by 6 bases, with 5 bases of the junction left unmatched. This CDR3 contains 14 residues. Per the germline V gene, CDR1 is SGHNT and CDR2 is YYREEE (reference sequence). CDR3 in amino acids: CASSLDRGSTEQYF. The CDR3, as DNA: TGTGCCAGCAGCTTGGACAGGGGGAGTACCGAGCAGTACTTC.

V usage is TRBV6-2 or TRBV6-3 and J usage is TRBJ1-2; no clear D. This CDR3 region has 14 residues. Germline CDR1 is MNHEY and CDR2 is SVGEGT. Trimming cost V 0 bases and J 9 bases, with 14 bases left between them. This CDR3 reads CASSYSMIGGSYTF. CDR3 nucleotides: TGTGCCAGCAGTTACTCGATGATCGGAGGGAGCTACACCTTC.

The chain recombines TRBV12-5 with TRBJ2-7; 10 bases map to TRBD2. Germline V lookup: CDR1 LGHNT, CDR2 FRNRAP. The CDR3 extends over 14 amino acids. The trim removed 3 bases at V and 4 bases at J, leaving 3 bases unmatched. Here the CDR3 DNA reads TGTGCTAGTGGTTTCCTAGCGGGGGATTACGAGCAGTACTTC. Its protein is CASGFLAGDYEQYF. Full variable domain (rest looked up from reference TRBV12-5 and TRBJ2-7): DARVTQTPRHKVTEMGQEVTMRCQPILGHNTVFWYRQTMMQGLELLAYFRNRAPLDDSGMPKDRFSAEMPDATLATLKIQPSEPRDSAVYFCASGFLAGDYEQYFGPGTRLTVT.

The chain links TRBV6-5 to TRBJ2-3, with 11 bases matching TRBD1. The CDR3 sequence is 16 residues long. CDR1 is MNHEY and CDR2 is SVGAGI in the germline V gene. Losses at the gene ends were 4 bases for V and 0 bases for J; bases not matched to a gene: 3. The CDR3 bases are TGTGCCAGCAGTTCGGGACAGGGGGTGAGCACAGATACGCAGTATTTT. It encodes CASSSGQGVSTDTQYF.

With respect to this clone: The sample contains more than one DNA sequence encoding this CDR3. The rearrangement joins TRBV5-1 to TRBJ2-7; D may be TRBD1 (6 bases). In germline, CDR1 is SGHRS, CDR2 YFSETQ. CDR3 length equals 14 residues. With 4 bases removed from V and 0 bases from J, the gap between germline ends came to 11 bases. The CDR3 nucleotides are TGCGCCAGCAGCCCCGGACAGTCCTCCTACGAGCAGTACTTC. Its translation is CASSPGQSSYEQYF.

CDR3 region: CASIENTEAFF. DNA of the CDR3: TGCGCCAGCATTGAGAACACTGAAGCTTTCTTT. This chain connects TRBV5-1 to TRBJ1-1; D unresolved. This CDR3 has 11 amino acids. Germline CDR1 is SGHRS and CDR2 is YFSETQ. V dropped 6 bases and J dropped 1 base, with 4 bases sitting between them.